This section outlines one T cell receptor (beta chain) sequence together with its context. Its antigen is currently unknown. Sequencing used cDNA as its template, made by extracting RNA and reverse transcribing it. Sequenced by immunoSEQ multiplex PCR; TCRdb stores in-frame clones only, minus some. The profile covers under 350,000 clones, with 58% appearing a single time and about 1.8% taken by the ten largest. The entry originates in a study of CD8+ T cells in alopecia areata. The CDR3 totals 15 residues. CDR1 KGHSH and CDR2 LQKENI come from the germline V gene. After removal of 5 bases from V and 4 bases from J, the junction contained 10 bases not matched to a gene. Broader study findings: The study found higher clonality in lesional than normal scalp, especially in alopecia totalis/universalis. Scalp clonality and expanded CD8+ clones among the top 100 showed significant decreases with tofacitinib.

The treatment denotes: oral pan-JAK inhibitor, 5-10 mg twice daily. Using a FACSAria, the CD4+ and CD8+ T cells were sorted from the PBMCs. The material sequenced was CD4+ T cells sorted from blood, taken at week 24, from a patient treated with tofacitinib. The source of this sequence is a human donor with alopecia areata. The chain combines TRBV18 with TRBJ1-1; 7 bases fit TRBD1. In DNA form, the CDR3 reads TGTGCCAGCTCATCTCAGACAGGGTCGGGCACTGAAGCTTTCTTT. The encoded protein is CASSSQTGSGTEAFF.